These 5 T cell receptor beta chains originate from one sample sequenced in a study of blood T cell repertoires in COVID-19. Data came from immunoSEQ multiplex PCR; TCRdb stores just in-frame clones and leaves some out. Counted here are 150,000 to 200,000 clones, roughly 88% occurring once; the ten biggest clones make up 6.5% to 8%. Specimen: PBMCs or T cells enriched from blood (not recorded which). The receptors shown here come from a woman aged 50 to 65 who had recovered from COVID-19.

V gene TRBV7-2 combines with J gene TRBJ2-4, with D tentatively TRBD1 (5 bases). The V end was cut by 5 bases, the J end by 6 bases, with 11 bases between. The CDR3 spans 13 residues. CDR1 is SGHTA and CDR2 is FQGNSA in the germline V gene. This CDR3 is CASSGRDSNIQYF. CDR3 sequence (DNA): TGTGCCAGCAGCGGCAGGGATTCAAACATTCAGTACTTC.

This sequence joins TRBV7-3 and TRBJ2-2, with 10 nucleotides matching TRBD2. Unmatched junction bases numbered 5, after V lost 8 bases and J lost 5 bases. The CDR3 sequence is 14 residues long. Germline V gene sequence: CDR1 SGHTA, CDR2 FQGTGA. The CDR3 spells CASGLAGATGELFF. CDR3 DNA: TGTGCCAGCGGTCTAGCGGGGGCTACCGGGGAGCTGTTTTTT.

The CDR3 protein is CAWSVGLTLSYTF. CDR3 coding DNA: TGTGCCTGGAGTGTAGGACTGACCCTCAGCTACACCTTC. The gene calls are TRBV30 and TRBJ1-2; no clear D. Germline CDR1 is GTSNPN and CDR2 is SVGIG (reference sequence). This CDR3 comprises 13 residues. Trimming took 0 bases from V and 9 from J, leaving 14 bases between them.

The J gene is TRBJ1-2, the V gene TRBV7-2; D remains ambiguous. V was trimmed by 7 bases and J by 2 bases, leaving 11 bases between them. This CDR3 contains 13 residues. Germline CDR1 SGHTA, CDR2 FQGNSA. CDR3 sequence reads: CASTQSRNYGYTF. The CDR3 DNA reads as TGTGCCAGCACCCAATCCAGAAACTATGGCTACACCTTC.

CDR3 region: CASSQDPIATYEQYF. CDR3 in DNA: TGTGCCAGCAGCCAGGATCCGATAGCGACCTACGAGCAGTACTTC. V and J are TRBV4-2 and TRBJ2-7; TRBD2 is a possible D gene (5 bases). The CDR3 has 15 amino acids. Trimming took off 3 bases at V and 2 bases at J, with 14 bases between the two ends. The V gene's germline CDR1 is LGHNA and CDR2 YNFKEQ.